Sequencing of this T cell receptor (beta chain) was carried out in a study of T-cell reconstitution after alpha-beta-depleted transplantation in children. Germline V gives CDR1 ENHRY, CDR2 SYGVKD. V gave up 2 bases and J gave up 6 bases, with 13 bases separating them. This CDR3 is built from 14 residues. The library targeted TCRbeta and was prepared with unique molecular identifiers. TCRdb independently ran MiXCR on the PCR reads; one entry per CDR3 protein. The sample records 600,000 to 700,000 distinct CDR3 sequences, around 16% being singletons. The source was PBMCs from the stem cell graft donor, collected from the stem cell graft. The source is a human donor who donated a stem cell graft to a child with acute myeloid leukemia. This sequence joins TRBV10-3 and TRBJ1-1, with TRBD1 as a possible D gene (6 bases). The DNA for the CDR3 is TGTGCCATCAGTGAGCGCGCAGGGGATTCTGAAGCTTTCTTT. Its protein is CAISERAGDSEAFF.